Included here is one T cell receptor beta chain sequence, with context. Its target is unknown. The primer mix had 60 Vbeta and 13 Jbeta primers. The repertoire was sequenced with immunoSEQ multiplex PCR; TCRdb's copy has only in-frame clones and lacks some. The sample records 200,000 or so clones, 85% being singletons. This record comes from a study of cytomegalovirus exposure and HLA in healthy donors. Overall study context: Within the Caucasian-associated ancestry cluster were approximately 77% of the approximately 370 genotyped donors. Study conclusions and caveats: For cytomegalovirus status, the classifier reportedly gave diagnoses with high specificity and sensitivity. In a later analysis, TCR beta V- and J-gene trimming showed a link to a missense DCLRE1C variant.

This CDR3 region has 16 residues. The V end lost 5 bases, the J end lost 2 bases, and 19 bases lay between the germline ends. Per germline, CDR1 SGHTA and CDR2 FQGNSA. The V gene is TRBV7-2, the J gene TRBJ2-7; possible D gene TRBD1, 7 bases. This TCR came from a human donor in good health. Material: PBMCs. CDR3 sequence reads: CASSPTRRDSAYEQYF. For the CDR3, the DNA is TGTGCCAGCAGCCCCACCAGGCGGGACAGTGCCTACGAGCAGTACTTC.